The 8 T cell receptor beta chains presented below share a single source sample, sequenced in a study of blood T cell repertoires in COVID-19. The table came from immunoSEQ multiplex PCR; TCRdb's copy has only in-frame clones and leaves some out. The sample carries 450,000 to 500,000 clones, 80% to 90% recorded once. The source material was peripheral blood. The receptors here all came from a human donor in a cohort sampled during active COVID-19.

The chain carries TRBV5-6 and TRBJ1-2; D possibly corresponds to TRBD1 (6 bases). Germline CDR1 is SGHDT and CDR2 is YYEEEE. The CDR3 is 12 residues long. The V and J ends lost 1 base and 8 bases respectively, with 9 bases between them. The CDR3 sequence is CASSLNGQGYTF. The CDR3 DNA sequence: TGTGCCAGCAGCTTGAACGGACAGGGCTACACCTTC.

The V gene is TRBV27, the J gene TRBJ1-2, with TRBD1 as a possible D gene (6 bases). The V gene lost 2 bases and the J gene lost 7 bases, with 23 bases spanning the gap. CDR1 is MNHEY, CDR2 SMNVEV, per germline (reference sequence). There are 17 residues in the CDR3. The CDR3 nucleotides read TGTGCCAGCAGTTTACAACGACGGGGGGGCATTTTGGGTGGCTACACCTTC. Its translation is CASSLQRRGGILGGYTF.

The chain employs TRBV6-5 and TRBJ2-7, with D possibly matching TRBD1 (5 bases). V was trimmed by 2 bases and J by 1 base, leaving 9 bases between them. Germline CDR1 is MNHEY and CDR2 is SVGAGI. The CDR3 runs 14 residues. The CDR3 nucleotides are TGTGCCAGCAGTTACCCAGGGAAATCCTACGAGCAGTACTTC. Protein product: CASSYPGKSYEQYF.

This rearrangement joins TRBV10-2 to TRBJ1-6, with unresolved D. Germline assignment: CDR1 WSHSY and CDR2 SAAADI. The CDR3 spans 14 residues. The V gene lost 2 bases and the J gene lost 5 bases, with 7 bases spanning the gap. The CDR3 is CASSEVQNNSPLHF. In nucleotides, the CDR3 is TGCGCCAGCAGTGAGGTTCAGAATAATTCACCCCTCCACTTT.

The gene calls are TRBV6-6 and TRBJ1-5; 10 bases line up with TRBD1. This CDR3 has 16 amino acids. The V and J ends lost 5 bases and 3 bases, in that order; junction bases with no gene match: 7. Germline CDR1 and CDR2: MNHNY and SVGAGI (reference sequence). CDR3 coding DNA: TGTGCCAGCAGTCGAGTAGGGACAGGGGTCAATCAGCCCCAGCATTTT. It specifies CASSRVGTGVNQPQHF.

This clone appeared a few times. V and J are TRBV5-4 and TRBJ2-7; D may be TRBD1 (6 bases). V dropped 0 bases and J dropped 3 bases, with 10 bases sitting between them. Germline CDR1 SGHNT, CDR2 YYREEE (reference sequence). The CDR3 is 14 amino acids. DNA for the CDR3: TGTGCCAGCAGCTTGGCAGGCAGGGGCTACGAGCAGTACTTC. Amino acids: CASSLAGRGYEQYF.

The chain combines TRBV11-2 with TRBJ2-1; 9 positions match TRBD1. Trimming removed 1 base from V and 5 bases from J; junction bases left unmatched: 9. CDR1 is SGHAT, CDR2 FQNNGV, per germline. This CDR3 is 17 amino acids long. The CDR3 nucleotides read TGTGCCAGCAGCTTAGGACCGGACAGGGGAGGCGACAATGAGCAGTTCTTC. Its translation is CASSLGPDRGGDNEQFF.

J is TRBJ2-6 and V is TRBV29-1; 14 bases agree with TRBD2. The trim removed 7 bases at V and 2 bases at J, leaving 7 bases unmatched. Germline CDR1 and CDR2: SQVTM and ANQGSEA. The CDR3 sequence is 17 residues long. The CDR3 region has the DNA TGCAGCGCCCTGGGACTAGCGGGAGAGGCTGGGGCCAACGTCCTGACTTTC. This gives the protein CSALGLAGEAGANVLTF.